A single sample is the source of the 19 T cell receptor beta chains below, sequenced in a study of OX40 agonist ivuxolimab in advanced cancers. Repertoires were generated with immunoSEQ multiplex PCR, while TCRdb's copy carries only in-frame clones and drops some. The sample has 65,000 to 70,000 clones; approximately 91% are singletons. This sample comprised CD4+ or CD8+ T cells sorted from blood, obtained in a trial of the OX40 agonist ivuxolimab. Receptors originate from an adult with an advanced solid tumor such as melanoma, head and neck, liver or kidney cancer.

The CDR3 nucleotides are TGTGCCAGTAGCCGCCTGGGAGGGAGGTCCAACGAGCAGTACTTC. Protein product: CASSRLGGRSNEQYF. The V call is TRBV19, the J call TRBJ2-7; 7 bases align to TRBD2. CDR3 length equals 15 residues. Germline V gene data show CDR1 as LNHDA and CDR2 as SQIVND (reference sequence). Trimming cost V 6 bases and J 5 bases; bases outside gene matches: 13.

This chain uses TRBV5-8 with TRBJ1-5; D not resolved. This CDR3 contains 14 residues. Germline CDR1 reads SGHTS; CDR2 reads YDEGEE. With 5 bases removed from V and 1 base from J, the gap between germline ends came to 10 bases. The CDR3 region has the DNA TGTGCCAGCAGTACGGGAAGCAGCAATCAGCCCCAGCATTTT. Protein sequence: CASSTGSSNQPQHF.

V usage is TRBV19 and J usage is TRBJ2-7, with D possibly called TRBD1 or TRBD2 (5 bases each). The V gene lost 1 base and the J gene lost 0 bases, with 13 bases spanning the gap. Germline CDR1 reads LNHDA; CDR2 reads SQIVND (reference sequence). The CDR3 has 16 residues. The CDR3 DNA follows: TGTGCCAGTAGTATAGGTGGCCCGGGGACCTCCTACGAGCAGTACTTC. Protein product: CASSIGGPGTSYEQYF.

CDR3 nucleotide sequence: TGCGCCAGCAGCACCTCCCAGGGGGCAAATGAAAAACTGTTTTTT. Its translation: CASSTSQGANEKLFF. V is TRBV5-1 and J is TRBJ1-4; TRBD1 agrees at 8 bases. Germline CDR1 is SGHRS and CDR2 is YFSETQ. V lost 4 bases and J lost 5; bases outside the gene matches: 7. The CDR3 has 15 amino acids.

This rearrangement joins TRBV27 to TRBJ2-3, with TRBD2 matching over 12 bases. Trimming removed 5 bases from V and 4 bases from J; junction bases left unmatched: 7. Looked up from germline, CDR1 is MNHEY and CDR2 is SMNVEV (reference sequence). The CDR3 consists of 16 residues. DNA of the CDR3: TGTGCCAGCAGTAACCCTCTAGCGGGAGGGCCAGATACGCAGTATTTT. Its protein product is CASSNPLAGGPDTQYF.

The chain combines TRBV7-8 with TRBJ2-7; a possible D gene is TRBD1 (6 bases). V dropped 2 bases and J dropped 5 bases, with 13 bases sitting between them. The CDR3 has 14 amino acids. The germline V gene has CDR1 SGHVS and CDR2 FQNEAQ. CDR3 sequence (DNA): TGTGCCAGCAGCTTAATGCAGGGGACGAACGAGCAGTACTTC. Its protein product is CASSLMQGTNEQYF.

The gene calls are TRBV5-4 and TRBJ2-1; D gene unclear. The CDR3 is made up of 12 amino acids. CDR1 and CDR2 (germline): SGHNT, YYREEE (reference sequence). V was shortened by 6 bases and J by 6 bases, with 10 bases between the two germline ends. The CDR3 sequence: CASKNPANEQFF. The CDR3 DNA is TGTGCCAGCAAAAATCCCGCCAATGAGCAGTTCTTC.

The chain is built from TRBV5-5 and TRBJ2-7; D remains ambiguous. Trimming shortened V by 1 base and J by 5 bases, and 4 bases separated the two germline ends. Per the germline V gene, CDR1 is SGHKS and CDR2 is YYEKEE (reference sequence). CDR3 length: 11 residues. The CDR3 bases are TGTGCCAGCAGCTTGCAACACGAGCAGTACTTC. It codes for CASSLQHEQYF.

This clone was observed once. The chain joins TRBV14 to TRBJ2-7; D is ambiguous. This CDR3 is 12 amino acids long. V gave up 0 bases and J gave up 4 bases, with 4 bases separating them. The germline gives CDR1 SGHDN, CDR2 FVKESK. Written as DNA, the CDR3 is TGTGCCAGCAGCCAAGAATCGTACGAGCAGTACTTC. This codes for CASSQESYEQYF.

The genes are TRBV21-1 and TRBJ1-3. TRBV21-1 is annotated as a pseudogene. The CDR3 contains 15 residues. The CDR3 coding sequence is TGTGCCAGCAGCAAAGCGGGGGTCTCTGGAAACACCATATATTTT. Amino acid sequence: CASSKAGVSGNTIYF.

This sequence joins TRBV9 and TRBJ1-2; D call uncertain. Germline CDR1 reads SGDLS; CDR2 reads YYNGEE. The V end was cut by 0 bases, the J end by 4 bases, with 16 bases between. The CDR3 covers 16 residues. The CDR3 region is CASSVDPNRPSYGYTF. Here the CDR3 DNA reads TGTGCCAGCAGCGTAGACCCAAACAGACCGTCCTATGGCTACACCTTC.

The chain recombines TRBV6-5 with TRBJ1-1; D unclear. Deletions cut 0 bases from V and 5 bases from J, with 7 bases between. The CDR3 length is 13 residues. CDR1 MNHEY and CDR2 SVGAGI come from the germline V gene. The CDR3 DNA reads as TGTGCCAGCAGTTACTCGGGGTTGACTGAAGCTTTCTTT. Its translation is CASSYSGLTEAFF.

This clone appeared a single time. This chain connects TRBV5-5 to TRBJ1-1; D remains unclear. The germline gives CDR1 SGHKS, CDR2 YYEKEE (reference sequence). There are 14 residues in the CDR3. The germline V and J ends were trimmed by 4 bases and 1 base, with 11 bases remaining between them. CDR3 sequence: CASSLGGRNTEAFF. CDR3 bases: TGTGCCAGCAGCCTCGGAGGCCGGAACACTGAAGCTTTCTTT.

The rearrangement joins TRBV5-1 to TRBJ2-2, with unresolved D. The germline V and J ends were trimmed by 0 bases and 4 bases, with 13 bases remaining between them. Germline V gene data show CDR1 as SGHRS and CDR2 as YFSETQ. This CDR3 comprises 16 residues. The DNA for the CDR3 is TGCGCCAGCAGCTTGGATGTAGGGTCAGGCACCGGGGAGCTGTTTTTT. Translation gives CASSLDVGSGTGELFF.

J is TRBJ2-2 and V is TRBV7-3; D ambiguous. Trimming took 5 bases from V and 8 from J, leaving 15 bases between them. CDR1 and CDR2 (germline): SGHTA, FQGTGA. The CDR3 covers 14 residues. CDR3 in DNA: TGTGCCAGCAGCCGAGACACGTATATGGGGGAGCTGTTTTTT. This translates into CASSRDTYMGELFF.

The J gene is TRBJ1-1, the V gene TRBV6-1, with D unclear. The length of the CDR3 is 13 residues. Germline assignment: CDR1 MNHNS and CDR2 SASEGT. Trimming cost V 5 bases and J 1 base, with 8 bases left between them. CDR3 sequence (DNA): TGTGCCAGCAGTTCTCGGACGAACACTGAAGCTTTCTTT. Protein: CASSSRTNTEAFF.

The chain carries TRBV15 and TRBJ2-7, with a possible D match to TRBD2 (6 bases). V lost 8 bases to trimming and J lost 0 bases, with 11 bases between them. Germline assignment: CDR1 LNHNV and CDR2 YYDKDF (reference sequence). The length of the CDR3 is 13 residues. The CDR3 region is CATGYSGSYEQYF. Here the CDR3 DNA reads TGTGCCACCGGATATAGCGGCTCCTACGAGCAGTACTTC.

This chain uses TRBV11-3 with TRBJ1-1; D is undetermined. This CDR3 has 11 amino acids. V lost 6 bases to trimming and J lost 6 bases, with 8 bases between them. Germline V CDR1 and CDR2: SGHNT, YENEEA. This CDR3 reads CASSKRAEAFF. CDR3 bases: TGTGCCAGCAGTAAAAGGGCTGAAGCTTTCTTT.

The CDR3, as DNA: TGTGCCAGCAGCTTAAGTGATGGAGCCTACGAGCAGTACTTC. This gives the protein CASSLSDGAYEQYF. V usage is TRBV7-6 and J usage is TRBJ2-7, with D unclear. Germline loops: CDR1 SGHVS, CDR2 FNYEAQ. CDR3 length: 14 residues. Deletions cut 2 bases from V and 2 bases from J, with 10 bases between.